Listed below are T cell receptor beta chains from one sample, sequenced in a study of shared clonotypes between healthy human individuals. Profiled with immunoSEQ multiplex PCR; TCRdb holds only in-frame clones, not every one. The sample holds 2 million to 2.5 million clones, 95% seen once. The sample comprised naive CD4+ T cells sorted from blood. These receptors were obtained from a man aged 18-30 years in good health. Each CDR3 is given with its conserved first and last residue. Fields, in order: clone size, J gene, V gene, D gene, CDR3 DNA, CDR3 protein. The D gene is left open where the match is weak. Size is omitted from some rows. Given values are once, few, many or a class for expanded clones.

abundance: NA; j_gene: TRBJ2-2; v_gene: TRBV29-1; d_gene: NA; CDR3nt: TGCAGCGTTGTTAAGGTTGCGGCCGGGGAGCTGTTTTTT; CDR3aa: CSVVKVAAGELFF
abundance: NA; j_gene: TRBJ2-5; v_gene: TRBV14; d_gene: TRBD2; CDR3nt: TGTGCCAGCAGCCAATTTGCGGGACTAGCGGGGAAAGAGACCCAGTACTTC; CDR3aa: CASSQFAGLAGKETQYF
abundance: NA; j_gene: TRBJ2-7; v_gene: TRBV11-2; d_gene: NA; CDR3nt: TGTGCCAGCAGCTACCTACGGAGCTCCTACGAGCAGTACTTC; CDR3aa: CASSYLRSSYEQYF
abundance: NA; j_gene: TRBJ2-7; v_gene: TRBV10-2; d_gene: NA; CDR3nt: TGCGCCAGCAGTCGGACGGGCTACGAGCAGTACTTC; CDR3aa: CASSRTGYEQYF
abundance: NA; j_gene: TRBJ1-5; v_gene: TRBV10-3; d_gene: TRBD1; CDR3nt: TGTGCCATGGGACAGGGGGCGAGTCAGCCCCAGCATTTT; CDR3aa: CAMGQGASQPQHF
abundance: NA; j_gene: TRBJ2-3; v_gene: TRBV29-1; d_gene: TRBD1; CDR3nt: TGCAGCGCTAACAGGGGCAGGGATACGCAGTATTTT; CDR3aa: CSANRGRDTQYF
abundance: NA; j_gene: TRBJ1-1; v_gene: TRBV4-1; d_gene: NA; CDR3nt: TGCGCCAGCAGCCAAAGACCGTCGATGAACACTGAAGCTTTCTTT; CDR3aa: CASSQRPSMNTEAFF
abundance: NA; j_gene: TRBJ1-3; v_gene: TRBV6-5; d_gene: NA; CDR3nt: TGTGCCAGCAGTTACAGCGATGGAAACACCATATATTTT; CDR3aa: CASSYSDGNTIYF
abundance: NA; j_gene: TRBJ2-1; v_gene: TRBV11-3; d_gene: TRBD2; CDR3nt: TGTGCCAGCAGCCCGGGACTAGCGGGATTCAAGAGGGGCCACAATGAGCAGTTCTTC; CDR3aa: CASSPGLAGFKRGHNEQFF
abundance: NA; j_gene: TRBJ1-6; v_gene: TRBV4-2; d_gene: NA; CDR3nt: TGTGCCAGCAGCCAAGATAAGTCCAGGAATTATAATTCACCCCTCCACTTT; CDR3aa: CASSQDKSRNYNSPLHF
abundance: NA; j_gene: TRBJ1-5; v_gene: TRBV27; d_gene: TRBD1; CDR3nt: TGTGCCAGCAGTACCGACAGGGCACGGCAGCCCCAGCATTTT; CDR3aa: CASSTDRARQPQHF
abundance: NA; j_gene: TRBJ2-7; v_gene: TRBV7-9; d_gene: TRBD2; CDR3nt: TGTGCCAGCAGCTACACTAGCGGGCGCGGACGGAGGGGTGACGAGCAGTACTTC; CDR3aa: CASSYTSGRGRRGDEQYF
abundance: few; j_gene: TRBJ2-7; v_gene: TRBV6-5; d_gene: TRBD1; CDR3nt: TGTGCCAGCATCGCCGGGACAGGGCACTACGAGCAGTACTTC; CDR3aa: CASIAGTGHYEQYF
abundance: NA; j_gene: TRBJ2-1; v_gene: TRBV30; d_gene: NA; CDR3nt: TGTGCCTGGACTAAGGATGACTCCTACAATGAGCAGTTCTTC; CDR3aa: CAWTKDDSYNEQFF
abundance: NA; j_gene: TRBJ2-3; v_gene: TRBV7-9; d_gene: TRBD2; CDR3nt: TGTGCCAGCGGCCGGGACTACACAGATACGCAGTATTTT; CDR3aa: CASGRDYTDTQYF
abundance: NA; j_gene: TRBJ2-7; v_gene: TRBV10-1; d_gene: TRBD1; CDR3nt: TGCGCCAGCAGTGACACGGGACAGGGTCGGCAGTACTTC; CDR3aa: CASSDTGQGRQYF
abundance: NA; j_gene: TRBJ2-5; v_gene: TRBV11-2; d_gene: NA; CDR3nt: TGTGCCAGCAGCTTAGATGGTGTTCCCAAAGAGACCCAGTACTTC; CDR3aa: CASSLDGVPKETQYF
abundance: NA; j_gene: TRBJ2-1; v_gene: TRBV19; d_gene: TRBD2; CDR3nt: TGTGCCAGTACTGTGGGGACTAGCGGAAAGTTCTTC; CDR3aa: CASTVGTSGKFF
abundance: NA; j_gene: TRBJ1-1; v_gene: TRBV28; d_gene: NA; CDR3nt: TGTGCCAGCACCGAGGACACGTACCCTAGGGGAGCTTTCTTT; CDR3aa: CASTEDTYPRGAFF
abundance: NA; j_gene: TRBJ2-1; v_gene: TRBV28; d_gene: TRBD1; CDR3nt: TGTGCCAGCAGTCCTACCCGGGACAGGGACTACAATGAGCAGTTCTTC; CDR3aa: CASSPTRDRDYNEQFF
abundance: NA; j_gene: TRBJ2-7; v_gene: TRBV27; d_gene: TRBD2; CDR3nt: TGTGCCAGCAGTTCATTACTAGCGGGACTACCCTACGAGCAGTACTTC; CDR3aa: CASSSLLAGLPYEQYF
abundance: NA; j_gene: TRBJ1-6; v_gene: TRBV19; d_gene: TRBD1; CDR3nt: TGTGCCAGTAGTCTTGGACAGGGTAATTCACCCCTCCACTTT; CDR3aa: CASSLGQGNSPLHF
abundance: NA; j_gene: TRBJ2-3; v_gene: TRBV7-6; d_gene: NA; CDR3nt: TGTGCCAGCAGCTCAACCCGGGACAGGGGAGTAGCGGGAGGGCCAGATACGCAGTATTTT; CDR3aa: CASSSTRDRGVAGGPDTQYF
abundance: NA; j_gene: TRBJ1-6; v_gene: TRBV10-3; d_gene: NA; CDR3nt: TGTGCCAGCAGTGAAAGTCAGGGTAAGTCACCCCTCCACTTT; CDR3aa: CASSESQGKSPLHF
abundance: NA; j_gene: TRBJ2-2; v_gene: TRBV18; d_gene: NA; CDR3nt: TGTGCCAGCTCACCTTTTGGGGGCAACACCGGGGAGCTGTTTTTT; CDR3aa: CASSPFGGNTGELFF
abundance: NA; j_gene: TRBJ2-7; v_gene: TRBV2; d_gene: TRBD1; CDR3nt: TGTGCCAGCAACGAGGACAGGGTTGGTATCGAGCAGTACTTC; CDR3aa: CASNEDRVGIEQYF
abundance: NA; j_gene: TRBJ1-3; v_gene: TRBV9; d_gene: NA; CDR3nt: TGTGCCAGCAGCCTTTCAAACACCATATATTTT; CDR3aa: CASSLSNTIYF
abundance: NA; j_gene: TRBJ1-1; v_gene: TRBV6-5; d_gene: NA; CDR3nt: TGTGCCAGCAGGCAGGGGTCTGAAGCTTTCTTT; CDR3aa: CASRQGSEAFF
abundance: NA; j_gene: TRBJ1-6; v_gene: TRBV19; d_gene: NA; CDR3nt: TGTGCCAGTAGTCTCAGCTCCTATAATTCACCCCTCCACTTT; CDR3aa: CASSLSSYNSPLHF
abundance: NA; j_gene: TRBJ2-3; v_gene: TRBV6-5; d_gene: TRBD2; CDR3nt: TGTGCCAGCAGCTTAAGCGAGCGGGGGGATACGCAGTATTTT; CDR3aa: CASSLSERGDTQYF
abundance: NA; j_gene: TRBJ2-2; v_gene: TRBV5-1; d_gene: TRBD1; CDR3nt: TGCGCCAGCAGTGCCACAGGGGGCGGTAACACCGGGGAGCTGTTTTTT; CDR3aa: CASSATGGGNTGELFF
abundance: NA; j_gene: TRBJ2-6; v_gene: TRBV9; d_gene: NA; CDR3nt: TGTGCCAGCAGCTCCGGACAGCCCGGGGCCAACGTCCTGACTTTC; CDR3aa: CASSSGQPGANVLTF
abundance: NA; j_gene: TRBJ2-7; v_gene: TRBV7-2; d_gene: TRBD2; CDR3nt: TGTGCCAGCAGCTTAGACTCTATAGCGGGACGGGAGCAGTACTTC; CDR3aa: CASSLDSIAGREQYF
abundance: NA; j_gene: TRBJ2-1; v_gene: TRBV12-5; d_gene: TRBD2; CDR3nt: TGTGCTAGTGCTTTCCAAACGCTAGCGGTTAGGGTTGAGCAGTTCTTC; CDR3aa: CASAFQTLAVRVEQFF
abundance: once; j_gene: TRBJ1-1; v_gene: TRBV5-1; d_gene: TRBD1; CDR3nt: TGCGCCAGCAGTAAGACAGGGGGCCCGAACACTGAAGCTTTCTTT; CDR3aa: CASSKTGGPNTEAFF
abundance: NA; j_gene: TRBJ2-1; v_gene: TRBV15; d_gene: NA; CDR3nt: TGTGCCACCAGCAGAGGTGAGGGCCTCCCCTACAATGAGCAGTTCTTC; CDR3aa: CATSRGEGLPYNEQFF
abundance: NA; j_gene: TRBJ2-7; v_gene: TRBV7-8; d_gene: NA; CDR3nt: TGTGCCAGCAGCTACCCGCTACGGACTCCTCCCTACGAGCAGTACTTC; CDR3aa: CASSYPLRTPPYEQYF
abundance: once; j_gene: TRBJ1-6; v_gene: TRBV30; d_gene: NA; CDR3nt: TGTGCCTCCCAATACGCGGGGACAATAGTCTCACCCCTCCACTTT; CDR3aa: CASQYAGTIVSPLHF
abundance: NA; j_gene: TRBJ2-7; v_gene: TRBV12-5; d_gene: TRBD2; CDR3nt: TGTGCTAGTGGTTTAATCCTCGGAGCGGGAGCGGGTCCAGGAAGCTACGAGCAGTACTTC; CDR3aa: CASGLILGAGAGPGSYEQYF
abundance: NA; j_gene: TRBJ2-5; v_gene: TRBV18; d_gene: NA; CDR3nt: TGTGCCAGCTTTAGGGGATTAGGAGAGACCCAGTACTTC; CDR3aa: CASFRGLGETQYF
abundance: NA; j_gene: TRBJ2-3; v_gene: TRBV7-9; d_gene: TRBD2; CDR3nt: TGTGCCAGCAGCCTACTCACTAGCGCGGGCACAGATACGCAGTATTTT; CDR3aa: CASSLLTSAGTDTQYF
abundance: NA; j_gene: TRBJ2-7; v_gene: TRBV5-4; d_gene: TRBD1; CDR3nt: TGTGCCAGCAGCTTTGGGGACAGGGGTGTCTCCTACGAGCAGTACTTC; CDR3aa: CASSFGDRGVSYEQYF
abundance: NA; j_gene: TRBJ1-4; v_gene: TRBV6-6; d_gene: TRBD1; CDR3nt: TGTGCCAGCAGTTACTCCGACAGGGGTAATGAAAAACTGTTTTTT; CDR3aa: CASSYSDRGNEKLFF
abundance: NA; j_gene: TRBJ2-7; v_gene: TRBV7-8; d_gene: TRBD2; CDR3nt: TGTGCCAGCAGCTTAGCTGCGGGGGGACCCTACGAGCAGTACTTC; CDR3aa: CASSLAAGGPYEQYF
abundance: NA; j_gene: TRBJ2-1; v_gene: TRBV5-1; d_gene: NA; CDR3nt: TGCGCCAGCAGCTTGGCGGAAAGCTCCTACAATGAGCAGTTCTTC; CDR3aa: CASSLAESSYNEQFF
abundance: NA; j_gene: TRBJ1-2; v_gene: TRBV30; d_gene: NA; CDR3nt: TGTGCAGAACGACAGCCACCTGGCTATGGCTACACCTTC; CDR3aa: CAERQPPGYGYTF
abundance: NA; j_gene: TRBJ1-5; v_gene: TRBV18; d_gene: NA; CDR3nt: TGTGCCAGCTCACCAGGATTTCAGCCCCAGCATTTT; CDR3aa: CASSPGFQPQHF
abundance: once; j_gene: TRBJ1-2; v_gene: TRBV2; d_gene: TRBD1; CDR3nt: TGTGCCAGCAGTGTGGCCGGGACAGGGGGTTACGGCTACACCTTC; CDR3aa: CASSVAGTGGYGYTF
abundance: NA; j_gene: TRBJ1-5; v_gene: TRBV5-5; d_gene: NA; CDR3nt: TGTGCCAGCAGCTTGTATTCCCAGGGAGGTCAGCCCCAGCATTTT; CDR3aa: CASSLYSQGGQPQHF
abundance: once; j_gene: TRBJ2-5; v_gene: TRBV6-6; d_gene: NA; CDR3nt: TGTGCCAGCAGTTATCGAGAGACCCAGTACTTC; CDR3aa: CASSYRETQYF
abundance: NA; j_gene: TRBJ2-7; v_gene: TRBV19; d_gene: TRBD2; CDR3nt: TGTGCCACCAGACAACCGGGAGGGGAAGAGCAGTACTTC; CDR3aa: CATRQPGGEEQYF
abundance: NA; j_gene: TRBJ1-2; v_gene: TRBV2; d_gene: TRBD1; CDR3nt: TGTGCCAGCAGGGCGGCAGGGGGCGGCGGCTACACCTTC; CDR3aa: CASRAAGGGGYTF
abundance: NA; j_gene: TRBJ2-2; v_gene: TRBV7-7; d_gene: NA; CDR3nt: TGTGCTAGCAGCTTTAATGTACCTCCCGGGGAGCTGTTTTTT; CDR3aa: CASSFNVPPGELFF
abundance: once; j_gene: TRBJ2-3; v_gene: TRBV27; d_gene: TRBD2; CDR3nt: TGTGCCAGCAGACTAGCGCTTAGGCCTGACACAGATACGCAGTATTTT; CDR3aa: CASRLALRPDTDTQYF
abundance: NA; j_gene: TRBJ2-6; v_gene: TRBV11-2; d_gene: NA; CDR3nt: TGTGCCAGCAGCTCGATCGTAGGGGCCAACGTCCTGACTTTC; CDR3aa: CASSSIVGANVLTF
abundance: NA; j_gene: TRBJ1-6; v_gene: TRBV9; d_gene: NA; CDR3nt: TGTGCCAGCAGCAAAGACAGAATACCCTCCTATAATTCACCCCTCCACTTT; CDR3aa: CASSKDRIPSYNSPLHF
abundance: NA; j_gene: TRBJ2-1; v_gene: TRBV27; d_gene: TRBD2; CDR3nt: TGTGCCAGCCACTCGGGGGGGAGTTTCAATGAGCAGTTCTTC; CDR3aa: CASHSGGSFNEQFF
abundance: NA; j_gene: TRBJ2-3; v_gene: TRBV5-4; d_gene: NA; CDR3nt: TGTGCCAGCAGCCTCGACAGCACAGATACGCAGTATTTT; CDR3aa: CASSLDSTDTQYF
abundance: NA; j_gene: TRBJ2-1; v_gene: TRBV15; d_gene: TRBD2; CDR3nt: TGTGCCACCAGCAGAGTTAGCGGGAGTATCTACAATGAGCAGTTCTTC; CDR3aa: CATSRVSGSIYNEQFF